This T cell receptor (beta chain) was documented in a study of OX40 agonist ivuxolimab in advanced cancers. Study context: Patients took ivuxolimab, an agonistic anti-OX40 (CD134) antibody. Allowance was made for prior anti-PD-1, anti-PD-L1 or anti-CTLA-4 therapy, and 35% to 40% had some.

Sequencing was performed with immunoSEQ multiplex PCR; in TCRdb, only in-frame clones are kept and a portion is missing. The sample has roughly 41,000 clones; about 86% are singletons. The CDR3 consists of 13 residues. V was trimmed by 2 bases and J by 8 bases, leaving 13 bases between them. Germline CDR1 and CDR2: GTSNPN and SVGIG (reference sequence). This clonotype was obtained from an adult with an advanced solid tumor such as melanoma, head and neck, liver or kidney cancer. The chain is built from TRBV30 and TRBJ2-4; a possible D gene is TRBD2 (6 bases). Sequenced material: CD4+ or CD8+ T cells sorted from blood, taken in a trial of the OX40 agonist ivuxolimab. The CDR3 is CAWSRGASDIQYF. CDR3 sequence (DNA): TGTGCCTGGAGTCGTGGGGCTAGCGACATTCAGTACTTC.